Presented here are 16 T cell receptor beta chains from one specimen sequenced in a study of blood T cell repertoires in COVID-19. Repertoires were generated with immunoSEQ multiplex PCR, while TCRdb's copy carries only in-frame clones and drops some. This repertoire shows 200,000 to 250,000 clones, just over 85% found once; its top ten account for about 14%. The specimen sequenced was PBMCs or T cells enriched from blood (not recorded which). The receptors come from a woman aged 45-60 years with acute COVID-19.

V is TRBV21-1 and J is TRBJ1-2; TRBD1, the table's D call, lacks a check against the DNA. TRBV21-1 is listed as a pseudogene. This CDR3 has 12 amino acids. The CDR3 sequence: CASRDRAPGYTF. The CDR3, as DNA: TGTGCCAGCAGGGACAGGGCCCCTGGCTACACCTTC.

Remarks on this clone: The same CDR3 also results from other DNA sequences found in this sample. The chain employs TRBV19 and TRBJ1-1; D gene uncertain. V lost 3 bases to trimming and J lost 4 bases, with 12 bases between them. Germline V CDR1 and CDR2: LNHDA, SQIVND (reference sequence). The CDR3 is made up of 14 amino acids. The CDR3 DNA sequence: TGTGCCAGTAGTATGAGAGGGATGGGCACTGAAGCTTTCTTT. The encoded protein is CASSMRGMGTEAFF.

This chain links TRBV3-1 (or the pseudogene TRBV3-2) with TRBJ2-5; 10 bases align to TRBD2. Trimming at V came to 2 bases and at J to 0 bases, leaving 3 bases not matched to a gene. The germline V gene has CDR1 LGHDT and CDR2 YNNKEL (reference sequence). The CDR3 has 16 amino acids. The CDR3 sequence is CASSQWTSGHQETQYF. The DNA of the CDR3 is TGTGCCAGCAGCCAATGGACTAGCGGCCACCAAGAGACCCAGTACTTC.

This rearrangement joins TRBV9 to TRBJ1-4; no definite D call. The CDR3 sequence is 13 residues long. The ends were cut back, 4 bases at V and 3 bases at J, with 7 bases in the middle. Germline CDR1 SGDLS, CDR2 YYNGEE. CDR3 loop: CASSRSPNEKLFF. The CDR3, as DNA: TGTGCCAGCAGCCGAAGCCCTAATGAAAAACTGTTTTTT.

This CDR3 is CASSPSGIPYNEQFF. DNA of the CDR3: TGTGCCAGCAGTCCTAGCGGGATTCCCTACAATGAGCAGTTCTTC. The chain recombines TRBV9 with TRBJ2-1; TRBD2 matches at 9 bases. Trimming cost V 5 bases and J 2 bases; bases outside gene matches: 5. This CDR3 is built from 15 residues. Germline CDR1 and CDR2: SGDLS and YYNGEE.

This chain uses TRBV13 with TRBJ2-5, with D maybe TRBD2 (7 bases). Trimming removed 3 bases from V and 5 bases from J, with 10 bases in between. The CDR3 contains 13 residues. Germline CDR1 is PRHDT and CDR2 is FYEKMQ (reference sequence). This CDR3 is CASSLGGQETQYF. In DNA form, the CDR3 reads TGTGCCAGCAGCTTGGGGGGGCAGGAGACCCAGTACTTC.

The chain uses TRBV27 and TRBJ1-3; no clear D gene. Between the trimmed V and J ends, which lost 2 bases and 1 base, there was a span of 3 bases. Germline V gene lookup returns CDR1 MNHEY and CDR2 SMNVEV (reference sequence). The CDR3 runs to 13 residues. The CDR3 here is CASSLQSGNTIYF. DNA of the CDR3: TGTGCCAGCAGTTTACAATCTGGAAACACCATATATTTT.

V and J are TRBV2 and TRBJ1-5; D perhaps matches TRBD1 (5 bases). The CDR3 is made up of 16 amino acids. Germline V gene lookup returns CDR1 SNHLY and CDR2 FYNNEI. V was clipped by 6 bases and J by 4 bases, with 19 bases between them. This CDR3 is CASSTSLGGKNQPQHF. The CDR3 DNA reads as TGTGCCAGCAGCACCTCCCTGGGGGGTAAGAATCAGCCCCAGCATTTT.

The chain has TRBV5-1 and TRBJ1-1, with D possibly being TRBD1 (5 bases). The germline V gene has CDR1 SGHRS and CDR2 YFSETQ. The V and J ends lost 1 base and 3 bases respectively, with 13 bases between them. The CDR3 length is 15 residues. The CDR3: CASSLSTVRDTEAFF. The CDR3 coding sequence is TGCGCCAGCAGCTTGTCGACAGTCCGGGACACTGAAGCTTTCTTT.

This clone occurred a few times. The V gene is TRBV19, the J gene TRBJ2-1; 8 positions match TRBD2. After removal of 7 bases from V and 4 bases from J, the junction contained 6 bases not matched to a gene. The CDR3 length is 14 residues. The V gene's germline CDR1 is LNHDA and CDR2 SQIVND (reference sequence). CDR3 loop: CASTAGDRYNEQFF. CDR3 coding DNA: TGTGCCAGTACAGCGGGAGACCGGTACAATGAGCAGTTCTTC.

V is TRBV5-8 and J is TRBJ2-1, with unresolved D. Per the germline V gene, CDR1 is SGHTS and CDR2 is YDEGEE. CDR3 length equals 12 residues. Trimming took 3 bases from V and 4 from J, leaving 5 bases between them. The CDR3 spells CASSSQYNEQFF. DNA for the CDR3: TGTGCCAGCAGCTCACAGTACAATGAGCAGTTCTTC.

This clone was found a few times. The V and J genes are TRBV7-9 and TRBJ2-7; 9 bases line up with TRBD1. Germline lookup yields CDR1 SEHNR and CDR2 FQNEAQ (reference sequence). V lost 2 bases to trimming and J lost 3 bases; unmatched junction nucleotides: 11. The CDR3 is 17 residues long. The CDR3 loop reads CASSLPGAGQGIYEQYF. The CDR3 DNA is TGTGCCAGCAGCTTACCTGGCGCGGGACAGGGTATCTACGAGCAGTACTTC.

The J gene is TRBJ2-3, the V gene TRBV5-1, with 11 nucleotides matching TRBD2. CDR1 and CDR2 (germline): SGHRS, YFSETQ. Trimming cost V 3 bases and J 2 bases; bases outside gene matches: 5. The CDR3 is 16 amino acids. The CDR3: CASSYLAGGPTDTQYF. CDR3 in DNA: TGCGCCAGCAGCTACTTAGCGGGAGGGCCCACAGATACGCAGTATTTT.

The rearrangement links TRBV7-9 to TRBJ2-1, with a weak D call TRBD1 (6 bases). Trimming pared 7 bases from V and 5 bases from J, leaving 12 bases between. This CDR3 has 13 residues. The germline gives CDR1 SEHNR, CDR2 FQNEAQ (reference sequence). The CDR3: CASIADSHNEQFF. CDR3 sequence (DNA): TGTGCCAGCATCGCGGACAGTCACAATGAGCAGTTCTTC.

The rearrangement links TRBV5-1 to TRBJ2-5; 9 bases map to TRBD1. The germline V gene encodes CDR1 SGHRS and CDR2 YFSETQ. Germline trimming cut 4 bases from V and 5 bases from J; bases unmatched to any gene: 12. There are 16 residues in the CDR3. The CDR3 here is CASSPFKGQGLETQYF. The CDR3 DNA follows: TGCGCCAGCAGCCCTTTCAAGGGACAGGGACTTGAGACCCAGTACTTC.

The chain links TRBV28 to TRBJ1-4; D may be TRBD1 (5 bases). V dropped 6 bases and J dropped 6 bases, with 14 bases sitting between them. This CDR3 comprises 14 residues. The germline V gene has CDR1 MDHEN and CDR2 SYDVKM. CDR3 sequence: CASSIGGVDEKLFF. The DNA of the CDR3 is TGTGCCAGCAGCATCGGAGGGGTTGATGAAAAACTGTTTTTT.